This TCR beta chain was found in a study of T cells in Graves' hyperthyroidism and ophthalmopathy. Turning to the study itself: Peripheral blood was drawn at first diagnosis, prior to all treatment.

Amplification of TCR beta CDR3 regions used RNA as the template. Using the HTBI primer set, a first-round RT-PCR was run on the TCR CDR3. Using its own MiXCR run on the multiplex PCR reads, TCRdb lists one record per CDR3 protein. The data show some 560,000 distinct CDR3 sequences, approximately 15% seen once. In germline, CDR1 is MNHEY, CDR2 SVGAGI. This CDR3 contains 14 residues. Turning to this clonotype: Its antigen is as yet unknown. A read error may explain this, as a much larger clone is one base away.

Graves' hyperthyroidism showing no ophthalmopathy progression within 18 months was considered stable. Subjects aged 18 to 65 presented with newly diagnosed hyperthyroidism of less than 2 months' duration. Study outcomes and limitations: Model predictions of ophthalmopathy came a median about 6.3 months before onset.

The chain couples TRBV6-5 to TRBJ2-3; D remains ambiguous. The TCR sequence derives from a woman in her 40s with Graves' hyperthyroidism. Sample: blood. CDR3 region: CANSYKSSGDTQYF. The CDR3 DNA sequence: TGTGCCAACAGTTATAAGAGCTCCGGGGATACGCAGTATTTT.